The next 25 T cell receptor beta chains were all read from a single sample in a study of T cells after yellow fever vaccination (dated by TCRdb to the late 2010s). Libraries were made using 5' RACE. This sample was sequenced with an Illumina HiSeq 2500. TCRdb reworked the public reads: Q25 trimming with fastp, MiXCR clone assembly, productive beta chains retained. Identical CDR3 protein sequences are pooled into one entry, listed with their most common genes and DNA. The sample table contains a few hundred thousand distinct CDR3 sequences; only one count was recorded for roughly a sixth of them. The top ten clones comprise 17% of the sample. The sample's treatment or condition label, decoded: live attenuated yellow fever vaccine strain. The sample was PBMCs, taken 5 days after the first yellow fever vaccination. These TCRs come from a man aged 18 to 30 who received the YFV17D yellow fever vaccine.

The sample holds a few counts of this clonotype. The rearrangement uses TRBV4-2 and TRBJ1-2; 7 bases are a match to TRBD1. V dropped 4 bases and J dropped 8; count of bases not matched to a gene: 10. Looked up from germline, CDR1 is LGHNA and CDR2 is YNFKEQ. The CDR3 contains 14 residues. CDR3 protein: CASSRRNRGEGYTF. CDR3 nucleotide sequence: TGTGCCAGCAGCCGGCGAAACAGGGGAGAAGGCTACACCTTC.

J is TRBJ2-2 and V is TRBV19; D is unclear. This CDR3 spans 20 amino acids. Looked up from germline, CDR1 is LNHDA and CDR2 is SQIVND (reference sequence). V lost 1 base and J 5 bases, leaving 26 bases between the germline ends. CDR3 DNA sequence: TGTGCCAGTAGTATAGCCCCCCCGATGGTGTGGGCAGCCCGAACCGGGGAGCTGTTTTTT. Translated: CASSIAPPMVWAARTGELFF.

The rearrangement uses TRBV12-3 or TRBV12-4 and TRBJ1-3, with D possibly matching TRBD1 (5 bases). The CDR3 extends over 14 amino acids. Trimming took 6 bases from V and 0 from J, leaving 9 bases between them. This CDR3 reads CASSDDSSGNTIYF. The CDR3 nucleotides read TGTGCCAGCAGCGACGACAGCTCTGGAAACACCATATATTTT.

The chain has TRBV5-1 and TRBJ1-6; D may be TRBD1 (5 bases). The CDR3 loop spans 15 amino acids. The V end lost 4 bases, the J end lost 11 bases, and 19 bases lay between the germline ends. Germline V CDR1 and CDR2: SGHRS, YFSETQ. The CDR3 region is CASSPTRDGKAPLHF. Here the CDR3 DNA reads TGCGCCAGCAGCCCAACCCGGGACGGAAAGGCACCCCTCCACTTT.

This clonotype came up a few times. The rearrangement links TRBV20-1 to TRBJ2-2; no reliable D call. Trimming left V 2 bases short and J 5 bases short, with 12 bases between. CDR1 and CDR2 (germline): DFQATT, SNEGSKA (reference sequence). CDR3 length: 14 amino acids. For the CDR3, the DNA is TGCAGTGCTAGATCTTTCCAGGAAACCGGGGAGCTGTTTTTT. Translated, it gives CSARSFQETGELFF.

The chain recombines TRBV5-4 with TRBJ2-3; D is possibly TRBD2 (6 bases). Trimming shortened V by 4 bases and J by 3 bases, and 12 bases separated the two germline ends. Germline values: CDR1 SGHNT, CDR2 YYREEE (reference sequence). This CDR3 spans 14 amino acids. As DNA, the CDR3 is TGTGCCAGCAGCAACGGGGGTGCGACAGATACGCAGTATTTT. Its protein product is CASSNGGATDTQYF.

In its sample, this clonotype was seen many times. V and J are TRBV12-3 or TRBV12-4 and TRBJ1-2; TRBD1 is a possible D gene (5 bases). Trimming left V 6 bases short and J 0 bases short, with 11 bases between. The length of the CDR3 is 14 residues. CDR3 DNA sequence: TGTGCCAGCAGCCCCGGGGCATCTAACTATGGCTACACCTTC. Amino acids: CASSPGASNYGYTF.

This clonotype was found a few times. The V call is TRBV10-3, the J call TRBJ1-6, with 7 bases that match TRBD1. With 10 bases clipped from V and 8 bases from J, the junction kept 8 bases outside the gene matches. Germline CDR1 reads ENHRY; CDR2 reads SYGVKD. CDR3 length: 13 amino acids. The DNA for the CDR3 is TGTGCCACGATGACAGGGAGCGATTCACCCCTCCACTTT. Its translation is CATMTGSDSPLHF.

This clonotype was detected a few times. This chain links TRBV5-5 with TRBJ2-2; 11 nucleotides align to TRBD2. The CDR3 is 16 amino acids. Unmatched junction bases numbered 1, after V lost 0 bases and J lost 3 bases. Germline V gene sequence: CDR1 SGHKS, CDR2 YYEKEE (reference sequence). The CDR3 DNA reads TGTGCCAGCAGCTTGGAACTAGCGGGGGACACCGGGGAGCTGTTTTTT. As protein: CASSLELAGDTGELFF. Looking up the rest from reference TRBV5-5 and TRBJ2-2 gives the full variable domain: DAGVTQSPTHLIKTRGQQVTLRCSPISGHKSVSWYQQVLGQGPQFIFQYYEKEERGRGNFPDRFSARQFPNYSSELNVNALLLGDSALYLCASSLELAGDTGELFFGEGSRLTVL.

J is TRBJ2-7 and V is TRBV7-2; D possibly corresponds to TRBD1 (6 bases). The CDR3 runs to 16 residues. V shed 5 bases and J shed 4 bases, with 21 bases lying between them. The germline V gene encodes CDR1 SGHTA and CDR2 FQGNSA. CDR3 nucleotide sequence: TGTGCCAGCAGCCCCCCAACTAAAAGGACAGATTACGAGCAGTACGTC. Protein sequence: CASSPPTKRTDYEQYV.

The rearrangement uses TRBV5-1 and TRBJ2-3; D gene unclear. This CDR3 has 15 amino acids. Trimming removed 0 bases from V and 2 bases from J, with 10 bases in between. Germline V gene data show CDR1 as SGHRS and CDR2 as YFSETQ. This chain's CDR3 is CASSLGFRLTDTQYF. The CDR3 region has the DNA TGCGCCAGCAGCTTGGGGTTCAGACTCACAGATACGCAGTATTTT. The full variable domain, in which reference TRBV5-1 and TRBJ2-3 provide the parts outside the CDR3, is KAGVTQTPRYLIKTRGQQVTLSCSPISGHRSVSWYQQTPGQGLQFLFEYFSETQRNKGNFPGRFSGRQFSNSRSEMNVSTLELGDSALYLCASSLGFRLTDTQYFGPGTRLTVL.

V is TRBV7-3 and J is TRBJ2-1, with 7 nucleotides matching TRBD2. Germline values: CDR1 SGHTA, CDR2 FQGTGA. This CDR3 spans 17 amino acids. Trimming at V came to 1 base and at J to 0 bases, leaving 6 bases not matched to a gene. Here the CDR3 DNA reads TGTGCCAGCAGCTTAAACCCGAGCGGGACCTCCTACAATGAGCAGTTCTTC. It specifies CASSLNPSGTSYNEQFF.

The chain joins TRBV5-5 to TRBJ2-7; D is possibly TRBD1 (6 bases). CDR3 length equals 13 residues. The V gene lost 0 bases and the J gene lost 6 bases, with 10 bases spanning the gap. Germline assignment: CDR1 SGHKS and CDR2 YYEKEE (reference sequence). This chain's CDR3 is CASSLVGAGEQYV. The DNA of the CDR3 is TGTGCCAGCAGCTTGGTGGGGGCGGGCGAGCAGTACGTC.

The chain joins TRBV12-3 or TRBV12-4 to TRBJ2-5, with TRBD2 matching 9 bases. V shed 9 bases, J shed 5 bases, and the junction held 7 bases outside the gene matches. The CDR3 runs 13 residues. In DNA, the CDR3 is TGTGCCAGTCTCGTAGCGGGGGTCGAGACCCAGTACTTC. Its translation: CASLVAGVETQYF.

This clonotype was found a few times. This could be a read error, since a much larger clone is one nucleotide away. The rearrangement joins TRBV2 to TRBJ2-2; D is unresolved. The length of the CDR3 is 13 residues. Germline assignment: CDR1 SNHLY and CDR2 FYNNEI. V was trimmed by 6 bases and J by 1 base, leaving 6 bases between them. The CDR3 is CASRVGNTGELFF. As DNA, the CDR3 is TGTGCCAGCAGGGTAGGGAACACCGGGGAGCTGTTTTTT.

This clonotype was seen a handful of times. The chain uses TRBV5-1 and TRBJ1-1; perhaps TRBD1 as D (5 bases). Germline-derived CDR1 and CDR2 are SGHRS and YFSETQ. There are 14 residues in the CDR3. V dropped 0 bases and J dropped 5 bases, with 11 bases sitting between them. CDR3 residues: CASSLVPGGTEAFF. Here the CDR3 DNA reads TGCGCCAGCAGCTTGGTCCCGGGGGGGACTGAAGCTTTCTTT.

The chain carries TRBV18 and TRBJ1-5, with D possibly TRBD1 on 6 matching bases. The CDR3 sequence is 15 residues long. Germline CDR1 and CDR2: KGHSH and LQKENI. V shed 0 bases and J shed 5 bases, with 11 bases lying between them. CDR3 loop: CASSPPNGGDQPQHF. Here the CDR3 DNA reads TGTGCCAGCTCACCACCGAATGGGGGCGATCAGCCCCAGCATTTT.

The chain uses TRBV12-3 or TRBV12-4 and TRBJ1-1; D uncertain. This CDR3 has 13 residues. V dropped 6 bases and J dropped 11 bases, with 19 bases sitting between them. CDR3 sequence: CASSVTDQVGAFF. Written as DNA, the CDR3 is TGTGCCAGCAGCGTAACGGACCAGGTCGGTGCTTTCTTT.

V gene TRBV12-3 or TRBV12-4 combines with J gene TRBJ1-1, with a possible D match to TRBD1 (5 bases). The CDR3 runs 16 residues. With 0 bases removed from V and 4 bases from J, the gap between germline ends came to 15 bases. The CDR3 spells CASSLAPGRGGTEAFF. The CDR3 DNA reads TGTGCCAGCAGTTTAGCCCCCGGGAGGGGAGGCACTGAAGCTTTCTTT.

Only a few counts were recorded for this clonotype. The genes are TRBV12-3 or TRBV12-4 and TRBJ2-1, with 9 bases identical to TRBD1. With V trimmed by 5 bases and J by 2 bases, 4 bases remained unmatched. This CDR3 is 15 amino acids long. The chain's CDR3 is CASSTRDRAYNEQFF. The CDR3 DNA reads TGTGCCAGCAGTACCCGGGACAGGGCCTACAATGAGCAGTTCTTC.

This clonotype was observed at least ten times. The rearrangement links TRBV6-5 to TRBJ1-1; the D gene is possibly TRBD1 (5 bases). Germline CDR1 reads MNHEY; CDR2 reads SVGAGI. V shed 0 bases and J shed 8 bases, with 13 bases lying between them. The CDR3 extends over 14 amino acids. CDR3 nucleotides: TGTGCCAGCAGTTACTCTTCAACAGGTTCCGAAGCTTTCTTT. Translation gives CASSYSSTGSEAFF.

The chain links TRBV7-2 to TRBJ1-5, with D hard to call. Germline loops: CDR1 SGHTA, CDR2 FQGNSA. This CDR3 is 14 amino acids long. Trimming cost V 1 base and J 5 bases, with 9 bases left between them. CDR3 in DNA: TGTGCCAGCAGCTTAGTGACTGATGATCAGCCCCAGCATTTT. Its protein is CASSLVTDDQPQHF.

This clonotype was detected a few times. The chain joins TRBV12-5 to TRBJ1-6, with TRBD1 as a possible D gene (6 bases). CDR1 is LGHNT, CDR2 FRNRAP, per germline. Trimming removed 5 bases at V and 9 bases at J, with 23 bases between. The CDR3 sequence is 17 residues long. The CDR3 DNA follows: TGTGCTAGTGGTACTCAAGCTCAGGGCAGGGGATTTTCACCCCTCCACTTT. It is translated as CASGTQAQGRGFSPLHF.

This sequence joins TRBV28 and TRBJ1-5; D gene uncertain. CDR1 and CDR2 (germline): MDHEN, SYDVKM. V lost 4 bases to trimming and J lost 7 bases, with 14 bases between them. This CDR3 is 14 amino acids long. CDR3 DNA sequence: TGTGCCAGCAGTTCCCCCGCGGGTAGCCAGCCCCAGCATTTT. Translating it yields CASSSPAGSQPQHF.

The table lists this clonotype with a few counts. The CDR3 nucleotides read TGTGCCAGCAGCAACGGCGGTGACTCCACTGAAGCTTTCTTT. As protein: CASSNGGDSTEAFF. This chain connects TRBV7-3 to TRBJ1-1; D ambiguous. Per the germline V gene, CDR1 is SGHTA and CDR2 is FQGTGA. The CDR3 sequence is 14 residues long. V was clipped by 5 bases and J by 4 bases, with 14 bases between them. The whole variable domain, remainder taken from reference TRBV7-3 and TRBJ1-1, is GAGVSQTPSNKVTEKGKYVELRCDPISGHTALYWYRQSLGQGPEFLIYFQGTGAADDSGLPNDRFFAVRPEGSVSTLKIQRTERGDSAVYLCASSNGGDSTEAFFGQGTRLTVV.